One sample yielded the 14 T cell receptor beta chains listed below, sequenced in a study of vaccination and CD4 T cells after COVID-19. Via MiXCR, TCRdb re-called the PCR reads, giving one row per CDR3 protein. The sample consists of roughly 20,000 distinct CDR3 sequences, roughly 60% of them appearing once. Sequencing was performed on CD4+ T cells from blood, taken before SARS-CoV-2 vaccination. Receptors originate from a human donor who had recovered from COVID-19.

This chain joins TRBV20-1 and TRBJ1-5; TRBD1 aligns across 7 bases. Per the germline V gene, CDR1 is DFQATT and CDR2 is SNEGSKA (reference sequence). This CDR3 is built from 15 residues. J lost 3 bases, V lost 3 bases, and 8 bases had no gene match. The CDR3 reads CSASVSGGPNQPQHF. The CDR3, as DNA: TGCAGTGCTAGCGTGTCAGGGGGTCCCAATCAGCCCCAGCATTTT.

V and J are TRBV12-3 or TRBV12-4 and TRBJ1-5, with a possible D match to TRBD1 (5 bases). V lost 1 base to trimming and J lost 9 bases, with 13 bases between them. The CDR3 has 14 residues. The CDR3 protein is CASSLEGRPLPQHF. DNA for the CDR3: TGTGCCAGCAGTTTAGAGGGACGCCCCTTGCCCCAGCATTTT.

V gene TRBV11-3 combines with J gene TRBJ2-5; no firm D call. Looked up from germline, CDR1 is SGHNT and CDR2 is YENEEA. The CDR3 loop spans 11 amino acids. V dropped 9 bases and J dropped 5 bases, with 10 bases sitting between them. The CDR3 nucleotides are TGTGCCAGGGCCCTTGACGAGACCCAGTACTTC. This encodes CARALDETQYF.

This rearrangement joins TRBV20-1 to TRBJ1-5; 9 bases align to TRBD1. The CDR3 is 15 residues long. V shed 0 bases and J 3 bases; nucleotides not matched to a gene: 3. Germline V gives CDR1 DFQATT, CDR2 SNEGSKA (reference sequence). The CDR3 bases are TGCAGTGCTAGAGAGGGGACAGGGATCAATCAGCCCCAGCATTTT. Protein sequence: CSAREGTGINQPQHF.

This clonotype was found a few times. The chain has TRBV6-1 and TRBJ2-1, with D tentatively TRBD2 (6 bases). V was shortened by 6 bases and J by 2 bases, with 17 bases between the two germline ends. The CDR3 sequence is 16 residues long. In germline, CDR1 is MNHNS, CDR2 SASEGT. CDR3 sequence reads: CASRLESSATYNEQFF. DNA for the CDR3: TGTGCCAGCAGACTTGAATCTAGCGCTACCTACAATGAGCAGTTCTTC.

This clonotype turned up a few times. The chain carries TRBV7-6 and TRBJ2-7, with D uncertain. The germline CDR1 and CDR2 sequences are SGHVS and FNYEAQ. The CDR3 contains 14 residues. The V gene lost 2 bases and the J gene lost 3 bases, with 11 bases spanning the gap. DNA of the CDR3: TGTGCCAGCAGCTTAAACAGCCTCCTCTACGAGCAGTACTTC. It encodes CASSLNSLLYEQYF.

The J gene is TRBJ1-1, the V gene TRBV28, with 9 bases fitting TRBD1. The CDR3 runs 15 residues. With 6 bases clipped from V and 3 bases from J, the junction kept 8 bases outside the gene matches. Germline V gene lookup returns CDR1 MDHEN and CDR2 SYDVKM. The CDR3 here is CASRPTGTGHTEAFF. The CDR3 DNA follows: TGTGCCAGCAGACCGACAGGGACAGGGCACACTGAAGCTTTCTTT.

This clonotype turned up a few times. The chain recombines TRBV10-2 with TRBJ2-7; no reliable D call. This CDR3 is built from 12 residues. Deletions cut 7 bases from V and 0 bases from J, with 7 bases between. Germline V CDR1 and CDR2: WSHSY, SAAADI. The CDR3 region is CASKSGSYEQYF. In nucleotides, the CDR3 is TGCGCCAGCAAGTCCGGCTCCTACGAGCAGTACTTC.

This clonotype was counted only a few times. This chain links TRBV28 with TRBJ1-5, with D uncertain. Between the trimmed V and J ends, which lost 8 bases and 3 bases, there was a span of 8 bases. CDR1 and CDR2 from the germline V gene are MDHEN and SYDVKM. This CDR3 is built from 12 residues. For the CDR3, the DNA is TGTGCCAGCTCCTCTAACAATCAGCCCCAGCATTTT. Amino acids: CASSSNNQPQHF.

This sequence joins TRBV15 and TRBJ1-2; no reliable D call. Germline CDR1 and CDR2: LNHNV and YYDKDF (reference sequence). Trimming stripped 1 base from V and 7 bases from J, with 16 bases between. The CDR3 spans 15 residues. CDR3 residues: CATSRALAGAFGYTF. The CDR3, as DNA: TGTGCCACCAGCAGAGCACTCGCGGGCGCTTTTGGCTACACCTTC.

By frequency in the sample, this clonotype is medium-sized. The V call is TRBV20-1, the J call TRBJ1-6; D is ambiguous. The CDR3 runs 14 residues. Between the trimmed V and J ends, which lost 5 bases and 4 bases, there was a span of 12 bases. Germline loops: CDR1 DFQATT, CDR2 SNEGSKA (reference sequence). CDR3 DNA: TGCAGTGCTCCAGACCGGTTATATAATTCACCCCTCCACTTT. Its translation is CSAPDRLYNSPLHF.

The chain carries TRBV28 and TRBJ2-6; D gene unclear. The CDR3 spans 14 residues. Trimming pared 10 bases from V and 0 bases from J, leaving 10 bases between. Germline V gene data show CDR1 as MDHEN and CDR2 as SYDVKM. The CDR3, as DNA: TGTGCCACTACAGAACCCTCTGGGGCCAACGTCCTGACTTTC. Translated, it gives CATTEPSGANVLTF.

This clonotype has only a few counts. The rearrangement uses TRBV6-1 and TRBJ2-1; no firm D call. This CDR3 contains 10 residues. Germline lookup yields CDR1 MNHNS and CDR2 SASEGT. Deletions cut 3 bases from V and 8 bases from J, with 2 bases between. The CDR3 DNA is TGTGCCAGCAGTGAGTATGAGCAGTTCTTC. Its translation is CASSEYEQFF.

This clonotype has just a few counts. CDR3 in amino acids: CASSLKGGLTDTQYF. DNA for the CDR3: TGTGCCAGCAGCTTAAAGGGAGGGCTAACAGATACGCAGTATTTT. V usage is TRBV7-7 and J usage is TRBJ2-3, with TRBD2 matching over 7 bases. This CDR3 is 15 amino acids long. The germline V gene has CDR1 SSHAT and CDR2 FNYEAQ (reference sequence). The junction had 5 bases not matched to a gene; V was cut back by 2 bases and J by 3 bases.